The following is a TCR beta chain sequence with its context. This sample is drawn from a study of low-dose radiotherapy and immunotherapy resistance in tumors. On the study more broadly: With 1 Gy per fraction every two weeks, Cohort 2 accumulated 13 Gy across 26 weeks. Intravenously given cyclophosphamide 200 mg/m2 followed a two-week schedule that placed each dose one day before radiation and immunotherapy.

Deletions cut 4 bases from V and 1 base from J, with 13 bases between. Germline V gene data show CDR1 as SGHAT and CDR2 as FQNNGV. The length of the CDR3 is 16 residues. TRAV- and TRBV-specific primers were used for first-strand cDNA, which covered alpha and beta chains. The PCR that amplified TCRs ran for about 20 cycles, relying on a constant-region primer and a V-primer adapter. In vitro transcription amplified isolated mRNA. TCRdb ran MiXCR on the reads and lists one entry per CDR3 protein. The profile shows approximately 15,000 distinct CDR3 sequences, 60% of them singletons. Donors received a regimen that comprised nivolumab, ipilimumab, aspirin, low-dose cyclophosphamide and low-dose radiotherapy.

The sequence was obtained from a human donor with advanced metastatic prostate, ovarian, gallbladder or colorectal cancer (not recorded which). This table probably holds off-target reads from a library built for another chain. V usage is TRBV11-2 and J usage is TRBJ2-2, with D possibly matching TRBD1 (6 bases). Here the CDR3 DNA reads TGTGCCAGCAGCTCCCAACCGGGACAGAACACCGGGGAGCTGTTTTTT. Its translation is CASSSQPGQNTGELFF.